The rows below give T cell receptor beta chains drawn from one sample of a study of cytomegalovirus exposure and HLA in healthy donors. Measured with immunoSEQ multiplex PCR; TCRdb has only the in-frame clones, and not every one. The sample records some 180,000 clones, roughly 79% being singletons. Sequencing was carried out using PBMCs. The receptors were sampled from a male donor in good health and CMV-seronegative. Both conserved end residues are part of each CDR3.

V gene	J gene	CDR3 protein
TRBV6-1	TRBJ1-5	CASKEQGLSNQPQHF
TRBV25-1	TRBJ1-2	CASTSGAGFHGYTF
TRBV6-1	TRBJ1-4	CASSEQYTGGKEKLFF
TRBV15	TRBJ2-5	CATSRLEGTSGLQETQYF
TRBV5-1	TRBJ2-7	CASTTQGEGLEQYF
TRBV9	TRBJ2-3	CASSVARAAGTQYF
TRBV6-6	TRBJ1-1	CASSYVENTEAFF
TRBV6-5	TRBJ1-2	CASRSQESAGYTF
TRBV28	TRBJ2-1	CASSPGGYNEQFF
TRBV7-9	TRBJ1-5	CASSSDRGPYDSNQPQHF
TRBV18	TRBJ1-1	CASSGGLNTEAFF
TRBV19	TRBJ2-3	CASSPGTGTDTQYF
TRBV18	TRBJ1-5	CASSATGVQNQPQHF
TRBV9	TRBJ2-1	CASSVSGGVGNEQFF
TRBV6-5	TRBJ2-7	CATNRGDRSFHEQYF
TRBV4-1	TRBJ2-5	CASSQRDQETQYF
TRBV9	TRBJ2-6	CASSVAGVPGANVLTF
TRBV9	TRBJ1-1	CASSSSTGMNTEAFF
TRBV18	TRBJ2-7	CASSPPGQGTYEQYF
TRBV2	TRBJ1-5	CASRGTGNWQPQHF
TRBV6-5	TRBJ1-5	CASSYGRSNQPQHF
TRBV19	TRBJ2-1	CASSIGLAGGNEQFF
TRBV4-1	TRBJ1-2	CASSQLQGNYGYTF
TRBV19	TRBJ2-1	CASSIDRGRSTEQFF
TRBV30	TRBJ1-5	CAWSAGQGNQPQHF
TRBV6-1	TRBJ1-1	CASREPGQGPNTEAFF
TRBV2	TRBJ1-2	CASSITSGGGDTF
TRBV5-1	TRBJ2-7	CASSRAYEQYF